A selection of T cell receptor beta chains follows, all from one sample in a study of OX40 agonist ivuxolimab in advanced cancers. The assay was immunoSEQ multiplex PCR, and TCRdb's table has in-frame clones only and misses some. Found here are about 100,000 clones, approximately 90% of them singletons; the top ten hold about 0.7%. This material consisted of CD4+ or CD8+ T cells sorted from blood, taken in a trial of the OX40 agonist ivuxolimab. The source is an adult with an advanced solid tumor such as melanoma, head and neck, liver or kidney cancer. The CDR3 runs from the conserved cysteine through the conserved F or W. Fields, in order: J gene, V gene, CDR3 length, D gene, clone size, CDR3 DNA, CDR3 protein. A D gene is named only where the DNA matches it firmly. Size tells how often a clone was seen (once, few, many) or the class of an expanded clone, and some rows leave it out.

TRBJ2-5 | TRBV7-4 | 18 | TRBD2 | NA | TGTGCCAGCAGCCCCCGACTAGCGGGAGGCGTCCTCCAAGAGACCCAGTACTTC | CASSPRLAGGVLQETQYF
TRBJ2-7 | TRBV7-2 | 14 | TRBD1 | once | TGTGCCAGCAGCTTAAAGGGGGCGGCCTACGAGCAGTACTTC | CASSLKGAAYEQYF
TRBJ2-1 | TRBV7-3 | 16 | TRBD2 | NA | TGTGCCAGCAGCATGACTAGCGGGGGAACCTACAATGAGCAGTTCTTC | CASSMTSGGTYNEQFF
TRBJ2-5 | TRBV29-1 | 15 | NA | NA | TGCAGCGTTGAAGATCCTCCAGGGGCCCAAGAGACCCAGTACTTC | CSVEDPPGAQETQYF
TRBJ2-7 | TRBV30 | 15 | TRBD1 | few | TGTGCCTGGAGTGTAGGGGACAGGGGGCATCGGGAGCAGTACTTC | CAWSVGDRGHREQYF
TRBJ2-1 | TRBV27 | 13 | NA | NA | TGTGCCAGCAGTTCACGGGAAGGTAATGAGCAGTTCTTC | CASSSREGNEQFF
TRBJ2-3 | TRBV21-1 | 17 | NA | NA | TGTGCCAGCAATGCCCCCCGCGGGAGGTCAGACACAGATACGCAGTATTTT | CASNAPRGRSDTDTQYF
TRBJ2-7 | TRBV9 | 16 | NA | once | TGTGCCAGCAGCGTAGACTGGGACGGGGGCTCCTACGAGCAGTACTTC | CASSVDWDGGSYEQYF
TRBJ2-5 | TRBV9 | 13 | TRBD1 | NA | TGTGCCAGCAGCTATCAGGGGGAGGAGACCCAGTACTTC | CASSYQGEETQYF
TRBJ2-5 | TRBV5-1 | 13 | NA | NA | TGCGCCAGCAGCCCGGCGGGGCAAGAGACCCAGTACTTC | CASSPAGQETQYF
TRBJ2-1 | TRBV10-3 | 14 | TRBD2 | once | TGTGCCATCAGTGAGGCAGGACTAGCGGGGCGCGAGTTCTTC | CAISEAGLAGREFF
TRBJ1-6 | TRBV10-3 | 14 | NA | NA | TGTGCCATCAACAGGGCAGGCCTTCCCTCACCCCTCCACTTT | CAINRAGLPSPLHF
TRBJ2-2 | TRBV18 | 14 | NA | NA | TGTGCCAGCTCACCCTCAGGCACCACCGGGGAGCTGTTTTTT | CASSPSGTTGELFF
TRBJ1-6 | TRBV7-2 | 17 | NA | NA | TGTGCCAGCACCAAAGGAGGGACGGCGACGCCAAATTCACCCCTCCACTTT | CASTKGGTATPNSPLHF
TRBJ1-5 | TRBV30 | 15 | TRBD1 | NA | TGTGCCTGGAGCTTGACAGGGAACTACAATCAGCCCCAGCATTTT | CAWSLTGNYNQPQHF
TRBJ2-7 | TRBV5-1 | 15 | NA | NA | TGCGCCAGCAGCTTGGCCTTGGGCGGTTTGAGCGAGCAGTACTTC | CASSLALGGLSEQYF
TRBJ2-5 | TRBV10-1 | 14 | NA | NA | TGCGCCAGCAGTGTGGACAGCTACAAGAGAGGCCAGTACTTC | CASSVDSYKRGQYF
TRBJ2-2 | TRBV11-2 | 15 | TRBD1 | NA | TGTGCCAGCAGCTCCGGGACAGGGATCACCGGGGAGCTGTTTTTT | CASSSGTGITGELFF
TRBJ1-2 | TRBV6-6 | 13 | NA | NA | TGTGCCAGCAGTTACTCTGCAGCCTATGGCTACACCTTC | CASSYSAAYGYTF
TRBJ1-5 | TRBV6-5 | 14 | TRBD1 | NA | TGTGCCAGCAGCCTCGACAGGGGATATCAGCCCCAGCATTTT | CASSLDRGYQPQHF
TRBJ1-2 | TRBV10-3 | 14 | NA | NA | TGTGCCATCAGTGGCCAGGGAACTTACTATGGCTACACCTTC | CAISGQGTYYGYTF
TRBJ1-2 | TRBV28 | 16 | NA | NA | TGTGCCAGCAGTTTCGCTGATAGGGGAAGGGGCTATGGCTACACCTTC | CASSFADRGRGYGYTF
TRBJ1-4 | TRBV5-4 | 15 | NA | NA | TGTGCCAGCAGCTTGGGGTCGGGGGTCGATGAAAAACTGTTTTTT | CASSLGSGVDEKLFF
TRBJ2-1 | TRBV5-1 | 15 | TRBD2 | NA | TGCGCCAGCAGCTTGGAGCCAGCGGGAGCGAATGAGCAGTTCTTC | CASSLEPAGANEQFF
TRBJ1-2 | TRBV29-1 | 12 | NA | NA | TGCAGCGTTGTTGAGAATCAATATGGCTACACCTTC | CSVVENQYGYTF
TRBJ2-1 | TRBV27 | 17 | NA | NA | TGTGCCAGCAGCCCTGGGGCGTTCTCGAGCTCCTACAATGAGCAGTTCTTC | CASSPGAFSSSYNEQFF
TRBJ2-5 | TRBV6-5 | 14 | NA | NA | TGTGCCAGCATCCAGGGGCGGGGGTATGAGACCCAGTACTTC | CASIQGRGYETQYF
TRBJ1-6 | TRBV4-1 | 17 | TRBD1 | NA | TGCGCCAGCAGTCCCGGACAGGGAGGCTCCTATAATTCACCCCTCCACTTT | CASSPGQGGSYNSPLHF
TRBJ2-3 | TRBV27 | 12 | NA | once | TGTGCCAGCAGTTTCGGGCTGGATACGCAGTATTTT | CASSFGLDTQYF
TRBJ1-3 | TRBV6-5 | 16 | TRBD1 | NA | TGTGCCAGCAGTTGGGACAGAATCGACTCTGGAAACACCATATATTTT | CASSWDRIDSGNTIYF
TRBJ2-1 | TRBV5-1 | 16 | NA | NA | TGCGCCAGCAGCTTCGGCGGAGGATTTTCCTACAATGAGCAGTTCTTC | CASSFGGGFSYNEQFF
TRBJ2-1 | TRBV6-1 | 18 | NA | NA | TGTGCCAGCAGTGAACTTGATCCCCTTCAGAGCTCCTACAATGAGCAGTTCTTC | CASSELDPLQSSYNEQFF
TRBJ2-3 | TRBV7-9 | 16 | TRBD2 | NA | TGTGCCAGCAGCCTCCGCGCGGGAGGTGATACAGATACGCAGTATTTT | CASSLRAGGDTDTQYF